This entry lists 10 T cell receptor beta chains sequenced from one sample in a study of breast tumors, draining lymph nodes, adjacent tissues. The lymph nodes were axillary draining lymph nodes from breast cancer patients. TCRdb recomputed calls from the multiplex PCR reads with MiXCR, one row per CDR3 protein. This sample has roughly 120,000 distinct CDR3 sequences, with 15% to 20% found just once. Material: axillary lymph node tissue. Receptor source: a female donor with breast cancer. Some clones in this sample may be carry-over from other donors' samples.

This clonotype has ten or more counts. The rearrangement joins TRBV6-4 to TRBJ1-6; 7 positions agree with TRBD1. After removal of 3 bases from V and 10 bases from J, the junction contained 6 bases not matched to a gene. This CDR3 spans 14 amino acids. From germline, CDR1 is MRHNA and CDR2 SNTAGT. The CDR3 here is CASSEGRGGSPLHF. The CDR3 DNA reads TGTGCCAGCAGTGAGGGGAGAGGGGGCTCACCCCTCCACTTT.

As for this clonotype: One base away lies a much larger clone, so this may be a sequencing read error. The chain is built from TRBV5-4 and TRBJ2-1; 8 nucleotides line up with TRBD2. The V segment lost 4 bases and the J segment 8 bases; nucleotides outside the gene matches: 11. The CDR3 sequence is 15 residues long. Germline loops: CDR1 SGHNT, CDR2 YYREEE (reference sequence). The DNA for the CDR3 is TGTGCCAGCAGCCCCCGGACTACCGGGGGGGATGAGCAGTTCTTC. This sequence encodes CASSPRTTGGDEQFF.

There are many counts of this clonotype. The chain is built from TRBV11-2 and TRBJ2-3; D not resolved. The CDR3 covers 14 residues. Germline V CDR1 and CDR2: SGHAT, FQNNGV. The V gene lost 4 bases and the J gene lost 0 bases, with 8 bases spanning the gap. CDR3: CASSSQHSTDTQYF. The CDR3 coding sequence is TGTGCCAGCAGCTCACAACATAGCACAGATACGCAGTATTTT.

This clonotype was seen at least ten times. The gene calls are TRBV6-1 and TRBJ2-7, with 8 bases identical to TRBD1. The CDR3 is 15 residues long. V lost 2 bases, J lost 2 bases, and 5 bases stayed unmatched. Germline CDR1 MNHNS, CDR2 SASEGT. CDR3 sequence reads: CASSERDRGAYEQYF. The CDR3 region has the DNA TGTGCCAGCAGTGAAAGAGACAGGGGAGCCTACGAGCAGTACTTC.

This clonotype came up many times. The rearrangement joins TRBV19 to TRBJ2-1, with TRBD2 matching over 14 bases. CDR3 length equals 15 residues. The V gene's germline CDR1 is LNHDA and CDR2 SQIVND (reference sequence). V was pared by 9 bases and J by 9 bases, with 10 bases of the junction left unmatched. CDR3 protein: CASATRLAGGLEQFF. Written as DNA, the CDR3 is TGTGCCAGCGCTACAAGACTAGCGGGGGGGCTTGAGCAGTTCTTC.

This clonotype has a count of ten or more. The chain employs TRBV7-3 and TRBJ1-5; D is ambiguous. The CDR3 has 13 residues. CDR1 is SGHTA and CDR2 is FQGTGA in the germline V gene. The V and J ends lost 0 bases and 7 bases respectively, with 7 bases between them. Written as DNA, the CDR3 is TGTGCCAGCAGCTTAACGGCGGAACAGCCCCAGCATTTT. It is translated as CASSLTAEQPQHF.

This clonotype has ten or more counts. This chain connects TRBV19 to TRBJ1-3; D remains unclear. Trimming removed 10 bases from V and 5 bases from J, with 21 bases in between. This CDR3 has 15 residues. In germline, CDR1 is LNHDA, CDR2 SQIVND (reference sequence). For the CDR3, the DNA is TGTGCCACCACGAGGACCTTCGGTAGGCGAAACACCATATATTTT. It translates to CATTRTFGRRNTIYF.

At least ten counts were recorded for this clonotype. The rearrangement links TRBV5-1 to TRBJ2-7, with D uncertain. The germline gives CDR1 SGHRS, CDR2 YFSETQ. There are 12 residues in the CDR3. The germline V and J ends were trimmed by 4 bases and 3 bases, with 8 bases remaining between them. DNA for the CDR3: TGCGCCAGCAGCCTTGGGGACTACGAGCAGTACTTC. Its translation is CASSLGDYEQYF.

In the case of this clonotype: A read error is possible here, since a much larger clone lies one base away. DNA of the CDR3: TGTGCCTGGGGTAGCGAACGATACAATGAGCAGTCCTTC. It yields the protein CAWGSERYNEQSF. The rearrangement uses TRBV30 and TRBJ2-1, with D possibly being TRBD2 (5 bases). CDR3 length: 13 residues. Germline V gene sequence: CDR1 GTSNPN, CDR2 SVGIG (reference sequence).

This clonotype was seen many times. The chain has TRBV2 and TRBJ1-5; D is perhaps TRBD1 (6 bases). The CDR3 covers 14 residues. Trimming removed 5 bases at V and 6 bases at J, with 14 bases between. Germline V lookup: CDR1 SNHLY, CDR2 FYNNEI. The CDR3 is CASSTGLGSQPQHF. The DNA for the CDR3 is TGTGCCAGCAGTACAGGGCTGGGTAGTCAGCCCCAGCATTTT. The full variable domain, completed using reference TRBV2 and TRBJ1-5, is EPEVTQTPSHQVTQMGQEVILRCVPISNHLYFYWYRQILGQKVEFLVSFYNNEISEKSEIFDDQFSVERPDGSNFTLKIRSTKLEDSAMYFCASSTGLGSQPQHFGDGTRLSIL.